This TCR beta chain originates from a study of T cell responses to AZD1222 COVID-19 vaccine. Whole-study results and caveats: Along spike, vaccine-associated CD4 TCRs were found throughout, with dominance at 160-218 and 743-854. Clonal diversity may have been underestimated, and the donors were mostly white British, with more females than males. Nearly half of spike-specific TCRs reportedly target unmutated variant regions.

The CDR3 has 14 amino acids. Trimming stripped 0 bases from V and 5 bases from J, with 10 bases between. Germline values: CDR1 LGHDT, CDR2 YNNKEL (reference sequence). As for this clone: What it binds is not known.

Profiling relied on immunoSEQ multiplex PCR, and the TCRdb table lists in-frame clones only, not all of them. The sample yields some 120,000 clones, just over 85% seen once. Sequencing used peripheral blood, obtained on day 0 of AZD1222 vaccination. The clonotype was recovered from an adult in good health. The chain employs TRBV3-1 (or the pseudogene TRBV3-2) and TRBJ2-5; D might be TRBD1 (5 bases). The CDR3 reads CASSQDQGGETQYF. Here the CDR3 DNA reads TGTGCCAGCAGCCAAGATCAGGGTGGGGAGACCCAGTACTTC.